This TCR beta chain derives from a study of blood T cell repertoires in COVID-19. Study as a whole: Spain, Italy and the United States supplied samples that represented acute and convalescent COVID-19.

As handled by the study authors: Counts of nucleated cells, estimated from reference gene primer amplification, were obtained. Sequenced by immunoSEQ multiplex PCR; TCRdb stores in-frame clones only, minus some. The V and J calls and clone size are taken from that table; D and trimming were inferred from the DNA. In the table there are over 200,000 clones, about 85% of which are singletons. The germline gives CDR1 ENHRY, CDR2 SYGVKD. The junction had 4 bases not matched to a gene; V was cut back by 7 bases and J by 1 base. CDR3 length: 14 residues. Living in 20 to 30 US areas, the participants were between roughly 18 and 90 years of age. Cohort 3 recovered donors had two negative PCRs, clearance, or symptom resolution.

The sequenced material came from PBMCs or T cells enriched from blood (not recorded which). The sequence was obtained from a man aged 30 to 45 who had recovered from COVID-19. The rearrangement uses TRBV10-3 and TRBJ2-7, with TRBD1 matching over 10 bases. The CDR3 DNA sequence: TGTGCCATCACGGCGGGACAGGGGTCCTACGAGCAGTACTTC. Its protein is CAITAGQGSYEQYF.